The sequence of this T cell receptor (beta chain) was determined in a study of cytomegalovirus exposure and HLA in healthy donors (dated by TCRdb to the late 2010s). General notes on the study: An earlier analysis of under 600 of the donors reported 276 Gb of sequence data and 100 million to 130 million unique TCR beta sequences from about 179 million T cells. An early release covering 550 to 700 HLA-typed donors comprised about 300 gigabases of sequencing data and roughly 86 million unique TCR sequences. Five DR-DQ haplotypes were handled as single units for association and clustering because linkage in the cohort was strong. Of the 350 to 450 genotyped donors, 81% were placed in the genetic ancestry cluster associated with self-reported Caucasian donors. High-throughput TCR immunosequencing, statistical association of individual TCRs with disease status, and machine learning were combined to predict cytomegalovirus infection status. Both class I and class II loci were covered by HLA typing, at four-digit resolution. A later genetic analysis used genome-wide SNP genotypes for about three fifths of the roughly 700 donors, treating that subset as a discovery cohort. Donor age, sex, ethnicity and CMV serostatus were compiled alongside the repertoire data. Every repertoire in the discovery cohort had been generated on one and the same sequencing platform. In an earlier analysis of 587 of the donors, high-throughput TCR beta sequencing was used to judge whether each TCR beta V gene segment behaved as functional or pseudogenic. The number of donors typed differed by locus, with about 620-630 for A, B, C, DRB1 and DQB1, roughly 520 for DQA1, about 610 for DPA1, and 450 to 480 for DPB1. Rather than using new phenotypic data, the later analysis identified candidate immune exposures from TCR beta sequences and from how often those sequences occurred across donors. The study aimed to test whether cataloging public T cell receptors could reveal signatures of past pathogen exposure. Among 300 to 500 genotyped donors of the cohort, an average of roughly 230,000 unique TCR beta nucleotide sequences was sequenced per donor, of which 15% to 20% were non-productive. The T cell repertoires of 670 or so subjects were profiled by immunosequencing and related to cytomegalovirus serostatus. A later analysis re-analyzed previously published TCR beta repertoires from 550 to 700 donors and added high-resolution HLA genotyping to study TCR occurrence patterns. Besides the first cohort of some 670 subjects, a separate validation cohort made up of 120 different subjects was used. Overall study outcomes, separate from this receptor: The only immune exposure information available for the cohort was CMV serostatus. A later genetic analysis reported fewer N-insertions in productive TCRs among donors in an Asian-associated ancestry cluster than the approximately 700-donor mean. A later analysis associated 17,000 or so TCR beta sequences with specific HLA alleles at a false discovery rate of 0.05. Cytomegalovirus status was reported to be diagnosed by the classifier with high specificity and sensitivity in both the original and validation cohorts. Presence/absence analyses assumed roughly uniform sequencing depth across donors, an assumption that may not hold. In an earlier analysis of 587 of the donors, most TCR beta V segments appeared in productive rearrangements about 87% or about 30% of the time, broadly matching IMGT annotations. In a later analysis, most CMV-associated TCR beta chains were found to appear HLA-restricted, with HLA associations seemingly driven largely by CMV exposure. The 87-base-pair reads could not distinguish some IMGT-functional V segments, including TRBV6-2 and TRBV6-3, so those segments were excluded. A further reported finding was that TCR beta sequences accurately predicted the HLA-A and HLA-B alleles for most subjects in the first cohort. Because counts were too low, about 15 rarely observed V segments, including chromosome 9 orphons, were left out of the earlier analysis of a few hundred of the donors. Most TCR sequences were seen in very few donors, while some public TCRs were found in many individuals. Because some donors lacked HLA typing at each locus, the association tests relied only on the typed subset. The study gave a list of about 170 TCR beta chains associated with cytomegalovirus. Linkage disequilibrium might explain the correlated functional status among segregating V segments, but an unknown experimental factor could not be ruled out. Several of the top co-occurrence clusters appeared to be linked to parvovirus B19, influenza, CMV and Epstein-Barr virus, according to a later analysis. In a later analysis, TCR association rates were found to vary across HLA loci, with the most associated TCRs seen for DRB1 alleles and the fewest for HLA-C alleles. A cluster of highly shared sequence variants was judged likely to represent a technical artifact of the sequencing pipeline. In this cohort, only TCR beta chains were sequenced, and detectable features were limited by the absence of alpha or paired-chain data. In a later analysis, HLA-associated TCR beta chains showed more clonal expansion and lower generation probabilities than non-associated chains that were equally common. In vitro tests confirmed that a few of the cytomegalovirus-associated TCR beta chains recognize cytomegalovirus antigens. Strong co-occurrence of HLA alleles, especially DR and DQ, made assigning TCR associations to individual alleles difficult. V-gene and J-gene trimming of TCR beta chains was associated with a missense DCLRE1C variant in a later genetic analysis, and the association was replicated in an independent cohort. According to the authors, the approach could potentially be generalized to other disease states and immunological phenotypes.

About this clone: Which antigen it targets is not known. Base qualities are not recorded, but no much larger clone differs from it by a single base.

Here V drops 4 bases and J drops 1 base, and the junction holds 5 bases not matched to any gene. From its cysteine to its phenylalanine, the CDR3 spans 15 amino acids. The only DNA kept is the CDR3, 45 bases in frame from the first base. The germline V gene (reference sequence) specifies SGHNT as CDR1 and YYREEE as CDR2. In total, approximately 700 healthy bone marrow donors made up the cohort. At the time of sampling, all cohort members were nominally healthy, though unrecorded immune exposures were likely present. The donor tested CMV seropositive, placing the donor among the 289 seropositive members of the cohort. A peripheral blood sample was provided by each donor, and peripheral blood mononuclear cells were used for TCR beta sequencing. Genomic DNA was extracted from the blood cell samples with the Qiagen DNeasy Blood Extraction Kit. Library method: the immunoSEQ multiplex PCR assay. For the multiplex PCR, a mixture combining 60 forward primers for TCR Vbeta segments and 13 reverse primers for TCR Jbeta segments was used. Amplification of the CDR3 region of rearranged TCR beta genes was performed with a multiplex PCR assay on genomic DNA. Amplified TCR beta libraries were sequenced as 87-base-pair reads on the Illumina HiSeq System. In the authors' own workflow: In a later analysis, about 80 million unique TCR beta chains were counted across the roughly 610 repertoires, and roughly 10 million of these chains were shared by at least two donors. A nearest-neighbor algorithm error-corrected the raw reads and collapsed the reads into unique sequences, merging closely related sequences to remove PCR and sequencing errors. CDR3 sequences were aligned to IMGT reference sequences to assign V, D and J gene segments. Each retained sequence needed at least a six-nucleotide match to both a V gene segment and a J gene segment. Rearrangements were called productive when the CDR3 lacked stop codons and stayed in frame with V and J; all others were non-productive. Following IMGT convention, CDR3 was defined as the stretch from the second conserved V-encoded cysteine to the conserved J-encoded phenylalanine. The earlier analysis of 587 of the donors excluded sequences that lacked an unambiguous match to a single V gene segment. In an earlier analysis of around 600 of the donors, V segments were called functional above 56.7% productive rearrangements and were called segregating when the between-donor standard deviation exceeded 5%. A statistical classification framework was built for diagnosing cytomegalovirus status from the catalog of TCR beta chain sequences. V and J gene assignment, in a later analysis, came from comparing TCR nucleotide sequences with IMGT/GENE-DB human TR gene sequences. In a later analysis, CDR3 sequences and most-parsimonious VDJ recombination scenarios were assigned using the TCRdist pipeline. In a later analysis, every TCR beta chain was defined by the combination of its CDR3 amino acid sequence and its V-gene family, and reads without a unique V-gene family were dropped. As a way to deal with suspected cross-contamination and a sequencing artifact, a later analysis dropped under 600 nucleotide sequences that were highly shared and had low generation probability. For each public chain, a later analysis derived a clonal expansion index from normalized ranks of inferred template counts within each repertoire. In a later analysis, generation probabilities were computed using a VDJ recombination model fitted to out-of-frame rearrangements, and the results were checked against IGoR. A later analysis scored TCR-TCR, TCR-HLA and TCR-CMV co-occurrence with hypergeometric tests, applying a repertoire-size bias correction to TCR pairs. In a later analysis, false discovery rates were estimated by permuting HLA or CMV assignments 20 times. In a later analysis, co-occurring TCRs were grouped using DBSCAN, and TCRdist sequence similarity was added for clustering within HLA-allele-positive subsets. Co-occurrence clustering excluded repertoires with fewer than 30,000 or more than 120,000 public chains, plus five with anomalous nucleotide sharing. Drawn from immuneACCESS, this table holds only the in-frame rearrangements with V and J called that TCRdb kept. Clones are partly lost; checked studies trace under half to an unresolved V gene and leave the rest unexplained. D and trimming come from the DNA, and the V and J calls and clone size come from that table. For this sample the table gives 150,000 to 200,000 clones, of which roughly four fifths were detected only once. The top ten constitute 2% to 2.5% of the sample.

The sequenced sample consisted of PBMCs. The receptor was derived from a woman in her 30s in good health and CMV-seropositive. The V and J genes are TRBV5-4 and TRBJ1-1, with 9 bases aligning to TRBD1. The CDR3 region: CASSPRQGENTEAFF. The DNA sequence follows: TGTGCCAGCAGCCCTAGACAGGGGGAGAACACTGAAGCTTTCTTT.